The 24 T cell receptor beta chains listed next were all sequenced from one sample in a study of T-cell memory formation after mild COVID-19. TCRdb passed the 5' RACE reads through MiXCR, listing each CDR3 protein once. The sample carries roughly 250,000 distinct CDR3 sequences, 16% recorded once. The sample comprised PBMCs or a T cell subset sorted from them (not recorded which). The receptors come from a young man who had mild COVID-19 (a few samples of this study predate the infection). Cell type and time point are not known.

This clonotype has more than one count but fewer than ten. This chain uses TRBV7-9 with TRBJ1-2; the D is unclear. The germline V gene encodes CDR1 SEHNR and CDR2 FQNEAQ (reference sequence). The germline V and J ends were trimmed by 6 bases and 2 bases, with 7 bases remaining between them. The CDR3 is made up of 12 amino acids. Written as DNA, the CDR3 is TGTGCCAGCAGGGCACAAAACTATGGCTACACCTTC. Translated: CASRAQNYGYTF.

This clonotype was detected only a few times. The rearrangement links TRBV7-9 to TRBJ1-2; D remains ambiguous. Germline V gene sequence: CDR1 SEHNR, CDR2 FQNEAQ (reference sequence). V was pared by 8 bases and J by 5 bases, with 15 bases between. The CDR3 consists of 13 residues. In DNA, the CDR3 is TGTGCCAGCCACTCGAGGGCGACTTATGGCTACACCTTC. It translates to CASHSRATYGYTF.

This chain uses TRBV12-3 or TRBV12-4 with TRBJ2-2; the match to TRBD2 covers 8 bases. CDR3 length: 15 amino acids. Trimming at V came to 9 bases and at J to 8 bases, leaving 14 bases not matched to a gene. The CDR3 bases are TGTGCCAGTAGAGCGGGGGAGGGTGAAGGTGGGGAGCTGTTTTTT. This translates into CASRAGEGEGGELFF.

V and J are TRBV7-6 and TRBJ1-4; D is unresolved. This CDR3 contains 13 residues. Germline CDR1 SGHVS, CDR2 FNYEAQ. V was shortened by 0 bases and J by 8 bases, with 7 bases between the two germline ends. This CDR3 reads CASSLALSEKLFF. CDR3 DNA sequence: TGTGCCAGCAGCTTAGCGCTAAGCGAAAAACTGTTTTTT. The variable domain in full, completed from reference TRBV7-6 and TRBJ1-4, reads GAGVSQSPRYKVTKRGQDVALRCDPISGHVSLYWYRQALGQGPEFLTYFNYEAQQDKSGLPNDRFSAERPEGSISTLTIQRTEQRDSAMYRCASSLALSEKLFFGSGTQLSVL.

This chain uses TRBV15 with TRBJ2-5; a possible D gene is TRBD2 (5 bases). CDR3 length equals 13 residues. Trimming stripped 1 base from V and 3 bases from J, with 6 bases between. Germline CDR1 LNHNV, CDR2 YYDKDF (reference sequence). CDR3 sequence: CATSRAEEETQYF. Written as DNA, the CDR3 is TGTGCCACCAGCAGAGCGGAGGAAGAGACCCAGTACTTC.

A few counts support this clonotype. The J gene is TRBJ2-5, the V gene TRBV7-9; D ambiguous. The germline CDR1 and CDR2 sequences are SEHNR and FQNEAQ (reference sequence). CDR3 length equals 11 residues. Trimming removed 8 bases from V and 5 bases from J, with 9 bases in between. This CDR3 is CASVWKETQYF. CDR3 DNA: TGTGCCAGCGTCTGGAAGGAGACCCAGTACTTC.

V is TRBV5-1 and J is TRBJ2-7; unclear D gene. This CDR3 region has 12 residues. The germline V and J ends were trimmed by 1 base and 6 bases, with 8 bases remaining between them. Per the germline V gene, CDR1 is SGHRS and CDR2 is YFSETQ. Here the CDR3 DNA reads TGCGCCAGCAGCTTGTCCTCTTCCGAGCAGTACGTC. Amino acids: CASSLSSSEQYV.

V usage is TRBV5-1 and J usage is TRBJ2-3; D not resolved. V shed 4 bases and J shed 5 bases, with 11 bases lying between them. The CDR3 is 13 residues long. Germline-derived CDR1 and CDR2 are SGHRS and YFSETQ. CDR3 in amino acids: CASSRLLGDTQYF. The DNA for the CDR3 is TGCGCCAGCAGCCGGTTGCTTGGAGATACGCAGTATTTT.

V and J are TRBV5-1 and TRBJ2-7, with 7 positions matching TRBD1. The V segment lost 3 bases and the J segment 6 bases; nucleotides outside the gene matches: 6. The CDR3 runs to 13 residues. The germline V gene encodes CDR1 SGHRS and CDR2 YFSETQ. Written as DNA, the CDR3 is TGCGCCAGCAGCTCTTCTCCAGGGGGCGAGCAGTACGTC. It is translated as CASSSSPGGEQYV.

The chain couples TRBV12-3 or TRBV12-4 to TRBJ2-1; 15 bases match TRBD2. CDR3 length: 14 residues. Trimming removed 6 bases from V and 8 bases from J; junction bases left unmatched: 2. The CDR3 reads CASRGLAGGDEQFF. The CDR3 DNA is TGTGCCAGCAGGGGACTAGCGGGGGGTGATGAGCAGTTCTTC.

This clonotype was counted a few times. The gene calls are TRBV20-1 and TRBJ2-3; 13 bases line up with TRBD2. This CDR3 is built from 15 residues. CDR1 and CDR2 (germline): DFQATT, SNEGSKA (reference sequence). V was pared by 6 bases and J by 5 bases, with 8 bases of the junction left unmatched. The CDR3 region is CSATTSGGFRDTQYF. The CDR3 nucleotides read TGCAGTGCCACGACTAGCGGGGGGTTCAGAGATACGCAGTATTTT.

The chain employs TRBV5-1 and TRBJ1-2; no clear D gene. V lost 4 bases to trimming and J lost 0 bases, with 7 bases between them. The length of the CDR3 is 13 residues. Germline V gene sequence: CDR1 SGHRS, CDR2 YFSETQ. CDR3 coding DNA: TGCGCCAGCAGCAACAGCCCTAACTATGGCTACACCTTC. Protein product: CASSNSPNYGYTF. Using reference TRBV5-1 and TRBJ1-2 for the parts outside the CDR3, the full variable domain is KAGVTQTPRYLIKTRGQQVTLSCSPISGHRSVSWYQQTPGQGLQFLFEYFSETQRNKGNFPGRFSGRQFSNSRSEMNVSTLELGDSALYLCASSNSPNYGYTFGSGTRLTVV.

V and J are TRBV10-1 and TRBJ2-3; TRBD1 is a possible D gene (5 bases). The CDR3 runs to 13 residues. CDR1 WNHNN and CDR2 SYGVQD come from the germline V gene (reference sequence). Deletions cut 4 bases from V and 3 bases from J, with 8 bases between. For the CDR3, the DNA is TGCGCCAGCAGTGTGTCAGGGACAGATACGCAGTATTTT. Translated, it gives CASSVSGTDTQYF.

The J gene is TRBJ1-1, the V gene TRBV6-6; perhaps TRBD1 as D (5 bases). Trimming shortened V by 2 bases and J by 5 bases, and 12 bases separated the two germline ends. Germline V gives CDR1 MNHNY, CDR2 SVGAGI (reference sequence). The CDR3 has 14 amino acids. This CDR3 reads CASSYGTARTEAFF. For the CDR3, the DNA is TGTGCCAGCAGTTACGGGACGGCGCGGACTGAAGCTTTCTTT.

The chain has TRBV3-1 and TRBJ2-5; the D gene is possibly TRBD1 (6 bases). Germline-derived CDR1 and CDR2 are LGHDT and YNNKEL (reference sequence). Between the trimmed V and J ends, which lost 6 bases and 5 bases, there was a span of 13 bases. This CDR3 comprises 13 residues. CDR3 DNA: TGTGCCAGCAGGCGAAGGGGGATGGAGACCCAGTACTTC. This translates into CASRRRGMETQYF.

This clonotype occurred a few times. The CDR3 region has the DNA TGTGCCAGCAGCCGGGACAGGGCAGAACTGTTCTTC. Protein: CASSRDRAELFF. This chain connects TRBV7-2 to TRBJ2-1; TRBD1 aligns across 9 bases. Germline-derived CDR1 and CDR2 are SGHTA and FQGNSA. Trimming removed 5 bases from V and 15 bases from J; junction bases left unmatched: 8. The CDR3 spans 12 residues.

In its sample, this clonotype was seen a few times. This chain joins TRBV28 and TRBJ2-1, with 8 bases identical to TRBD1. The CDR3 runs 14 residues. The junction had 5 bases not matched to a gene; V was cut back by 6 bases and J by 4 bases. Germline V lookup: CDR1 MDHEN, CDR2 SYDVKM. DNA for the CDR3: TGTGCCAGCAGGCCGGGACAGGATTACAATGAGCAGTTCTTC. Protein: CASRPGQDYNEQFF.

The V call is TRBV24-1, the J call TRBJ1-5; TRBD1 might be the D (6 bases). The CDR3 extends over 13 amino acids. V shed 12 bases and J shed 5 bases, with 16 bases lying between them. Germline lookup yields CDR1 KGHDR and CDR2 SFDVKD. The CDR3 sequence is CAARGARDQPQHF. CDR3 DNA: TGTGCCGCCCGGGGGGCTAGGGATCAGCCCCAGCATTTT.

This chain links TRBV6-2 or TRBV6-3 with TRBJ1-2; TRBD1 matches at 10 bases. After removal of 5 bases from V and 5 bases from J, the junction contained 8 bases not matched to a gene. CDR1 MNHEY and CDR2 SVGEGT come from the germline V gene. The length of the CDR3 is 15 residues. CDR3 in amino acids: CASSSRDRGKYGYTF. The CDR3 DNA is TGTGCCAGCAGTAGCCGGGACAGGGGCAAGTATGGCTACACCTTC.

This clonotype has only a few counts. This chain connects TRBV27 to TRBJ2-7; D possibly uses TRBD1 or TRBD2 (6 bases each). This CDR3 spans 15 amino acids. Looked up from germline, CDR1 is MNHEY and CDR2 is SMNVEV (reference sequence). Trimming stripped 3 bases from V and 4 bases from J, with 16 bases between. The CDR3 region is CASSFPPPGAYEQYF. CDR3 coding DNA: TGTGCCAGCAGTTTCCCCCCCCCGGGGGCGTACGAGCAGTACTTC.

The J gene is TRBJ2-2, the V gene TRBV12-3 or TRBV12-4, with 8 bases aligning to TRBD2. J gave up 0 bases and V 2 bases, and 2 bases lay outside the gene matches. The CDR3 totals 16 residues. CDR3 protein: CASSLNSGANTGELFF. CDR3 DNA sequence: TGTGCCAGCAGTTTAAATAGCGGGGCGAACACCGGGGAGCTGTTTTTT.

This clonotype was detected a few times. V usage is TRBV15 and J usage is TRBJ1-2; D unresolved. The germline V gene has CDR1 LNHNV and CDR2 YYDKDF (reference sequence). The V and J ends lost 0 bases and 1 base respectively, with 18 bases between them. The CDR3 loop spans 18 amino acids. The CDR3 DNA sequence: TGTGCCACCAGCAGAGATGTGGCAGCCGGATCCCGTAACTATGGCTACACCTTC. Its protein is CATSRDVAAGSRNYGYTF.

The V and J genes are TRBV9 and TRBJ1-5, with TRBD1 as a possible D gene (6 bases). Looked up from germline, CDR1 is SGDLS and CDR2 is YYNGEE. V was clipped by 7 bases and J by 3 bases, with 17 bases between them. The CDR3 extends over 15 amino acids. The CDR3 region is CASLRGQGPNQPQHF. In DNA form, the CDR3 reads TGTGCCAGCTTACGGGGGCAGGGACCCAATCAGCCCCAGCATTTT. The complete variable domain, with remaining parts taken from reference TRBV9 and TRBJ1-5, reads DSGVTQTPKHLITATGQRVTLRCSPRSGDLSVYWYQQSLDQGLQFLIQYYNGEERAKGNILERFSAQQFPDLHSELNLSSLELGDSALYFCASLRGQGPNQPQHFGDGTRLSIL.

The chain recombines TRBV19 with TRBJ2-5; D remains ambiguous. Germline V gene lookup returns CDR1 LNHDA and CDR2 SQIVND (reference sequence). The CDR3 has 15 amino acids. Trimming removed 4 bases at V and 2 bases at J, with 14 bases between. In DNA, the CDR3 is TGTGCCAGTAGTAGCATAGAAGGTGGACAAGAGACCCAGTACTTC. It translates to CASSSIEGGQETQYF.